A selection of T cell receptor beta chains follows, all from one sample in a study of blood T cells in healthy people across ages. TCRdb ran MiXCR on the 5' RACE reads and lists one entry per CDR3 protein. The table includes some 550,000 distinct CDR3 sequences, about 45% detected once. Sequenced sample: blood. These receptors all stem from an elderly man in good health. Both conserved end residues are part of each CDR3. The D gene is left open where the match is weak. The size of a clone is reported for some rows only, either as once, few or many, or as a class for expanded clones.

d_gene	j_gene	v_gene	abundance	CDR3nt	CDR3aa
.	TRBJ2-3	TRBV9	.	TGTGCCAGCAGCGTAGGAGGGGGGCCAAGCACAGATACGCAGTATTTT	CASSVGGGPSTDTQYF
.	TRBJ1-4	TRBV6-6	few	TGTGCCAGCAGTTATGTGGGCGGTGAAAAACTGTTTTTT	CASSYVGGEKLFF
.	TRBJ2-3	TRBV5-5	.	TGTGCCAGCAGCGTCCAACCGGGCCCCGAGACGCAGTATTTT	CASSVQPGPETQYF
.	TRBJ2-1	TRBV9	.	TGTGCCAGCAGCGTCTGGGGAGGTGAGCAGTTCTTC	CASSVWGGEQFF
.	TRBJ1-4	TRBV20-1	.	TGCAGTGCTAGAGGAGCTGGGGCTAATGAAAAACTGTTTTTT	CSARGAGANEKLFF
TRBD1	TRBJ2-7	TRBV5-1	.	TGCGCCAGCAGCATCGACGGGACAGCCACCTACGAGCAGTACTTC	CASSIDGTATYEQYF
.	TRBJ1-2	TRBV12-3/TRBV12-4	.	TGTGCCAGCAGTTTAGATCTACAGCCTAACTATGGCTACACCTTC	CASSLDLQPNYGYTF
.	TRBJ2-7	TRBV20-1	few	TGCAGTGCTGGGTCCGGGACCAGCTCCTACGAGCAGTACTTC	CSAGSGTSSYEQYF
TRBD1	TRBJ1-5	TRBV12-3/TRBV12-4	.	TGTGCCGGCAGACACCCAGGGGGCAGCAATCAGCCCCAGCATTTT	CAGRHPGGSNQPQHF
TRBD2	TRBJ2-1	TRBV9	few	TGTGCCAGCAGCGTGGTTACTAGCGGGAGTCGAGGTGAGCAGTTCTTC	CASSVVTSGSRGEQFF
TRBD2	TRBJ2-5	TRBV7-8	.	TGTGCCAGCAGCCAGAACCAACTAGCGGGAGGGGGTAATGAGCAGTACTTC	CASSQNQLAGGGNEQYF
.	TRBJ2-1	TRBV21-1	few	TGTGCCAGCAGCAAAGTCACCCCGGGACAGGGACTCTACAATGAGCAGTTCTTC	CASSKVTPGQGLYNEQFF
.	TRBJ1-5	TRBV7-2	few	TGTGCCAGCAGCCCGGCGGGAGGGCGCAATCAGCCCCAGCATTTT	CASSPAGGRNQPQHF
TRBD2	TRBJ2-3	TRBV7-2	.	TGTGCCAGCAGCTTGAACTTGCCAGCGGGATACACAGATACGCAGTATTTT	CASSLNLPAGYTDTQYF
.	TRBJ2-1	TRBV7-2	.	TGTGCCAGCAGCTTAGCGGTAGAGGGTAGCAATGAGCAGTTCTTC	CASSLAVEGSNEQFF
.	TRBJ1-4	TRBV6-6	few	TGTGCCAGCACCTCCATCGAGAGAGGGGAAAAACTGTTTTTT	CASTSIERGEKLFF
.	TRBJ2-7	TRBV6-5	few	TGTGCCAGCAGTTCCTTCTCGGGGGGCGGGTACGAGCAGTACTTC	CASSSFSGGGYEQYF
TRBD2	TRBJ2-1	TRBV10-2	few	TGCGCCAGCAGGGCTACTAGCGGGAGAACCAATGAGCAGTTCTTC	CASRATSGRTNEQFF
.	TRBJ1-1	TRBV7-2	.	TGTGCCAGCAGCATAGGACTGACGAACACTGAAGCTTTCTTT	CASSIGLTNTEAFF
.	TRBJ1-1	TRBV29-1	.	TGCAGCGTCGCGACAGGAGCTCTTGAAGCTTTCTTT	CSVATGALEAFF
.	TRBJ2-5	TRBV29-1	.	TGCAGCGTGGAGGTGACAGTTAAAGAGACCCAGTACTTC	CSVEVTVKETQYF
.	TRBJ1-2	TRBV7-2	.	TGTGCCACCTACTTAAGGAGGGTTCGGGGTGGCTACACCTTC	CATYLRRVRGGYTF
TRBD2	TRBJ2-1	TRBV7-2	.	TGTGCCAGTAGCTTAACAGCGGGGGCCCCGGGTGAGCAGTTCTTC	CASSLTAGAPGEQFF
TRBD2	TRBJ2-1	TRBV5-1	.	TGCGCCAGCAGCTCTCTCCTAGCGGGACAGTCCTACAATGAGCAGTTCTTC	CASSSLLAGQSYNEQFF
.	TRBJ2-7	TRBV5-1	.	TGCGCCAGCAGCTTATCATCCGGGGGCTGCTACAATGAGCAGTACTTC	CASSLSSGGCYNEQYF
TRBD1	TRBJ1-6	TRBV4-3	.	TGCGCCAGCAGCCAGGAATGGGACAGGGGGCGCTCCTATAATTCACCCCTCCACTTT	CASSQEWDRGRSYNSPLHF
.	TRBJ2-7	TRBV4-1	.	TGCGCCAGCAACCTAAAGACAGGATTTGCCTACGAGCAGTACTTC	CASNLKTGFAYEQYF
.	TRBJ1-5	TRBV7-9	.	TGTGCCAGCAGCTCGGACACCCTAAATCAGCCCCAGCATTTT	CASSSDTLNQPQHF
.	TRBJ2-1	TRBV7-2	.	TGTGCCAGCAGCCGCCCGGGTAATTATGAGCAGTTCTTC	CASSRPGNYEQFF
.	TRBJ2-5	TRBV7-2	.	TGTGCCAGCAGCCCGGAAATAGGGAGGAAGACCCAGTACTTC	CASSPEIGRKTQYF
.	TRBJ1-3	TRBV6-5	few	TGTGCCAGCAGGCCGGGGGGTTCCTCTGGAAACACCATATATTTT	CASRPGGSSGNTIYF
TRBD2	TRBJ2-5	TRBV4-2	few	TGTGCCAGCAGCCTGGGGACTAGCTTTGAGACCCAGTACTTC	CASSLGTSFETQYF
TRBD1	TRBJ2-2	TRBV3-1	.	TGTGCCAGCAGCCCCCGAACGGGACAGGGGGCGTCCCGGGAGCTGTTTTTT	CASSPRTGQGASRELFF
TRBD1	TRBJ1-5	TRBV7-2	few	TGTGCCAGCAGCTTTGACAGGGAAAGCCAGCCCCAGCATTTT	CASSFDRESQPQHF